These 18 T cell receptor beta chains share one sample of origin, sequenced in a study of blood T cell repertoires in COVID-19. Generated by immunoSEQ multiplex PCR, the TCRdb table keeps only in-frame clones and is missing some. The sample has fewer than 85,000 clones; approximately 71% are singletons. The material sequenced was peripheral blood. These receptors were taken from a man in his 70s with COVID-19, enrolled during active disease.

This sequence joins TRBV5-6 and TRBJ2-2; a possible D gene is TRBD2 (6 bases). This CDR3 comprises 15 residues. The V gene lost 1 base and the J gene lost 6 bases, with 13 bases spanning the gap. Germline CDR1 reads SGHDT; CDR2 reads YYEEEE. The CDR3 here is CASSLWRVRAGELFF. The CDR3 nucleotides read TGTGCCAGCAGCTTGTGGAGGGTTCGGGCCGGGGAGCTGTTTTTT.

The chain carries TRBV13 and TRBJ2-4; D gene uncertain. Germline lookup yields CDR1 PRHDT and CDR2 FYEKMQ (reference sequence). The CDR3 runs to 15 residues. V was clipped by 6 bases and J by 0 bases, with 12 bases between them. The CDR3 reads CASSIYGVAKNIQYF. The CDR3 DNA is TGTGCCAGCAGTATATATGGAGTAGCCAAAAACATTCAGTACTTC.

The chain is built from TRBV6-5 and TRBJ2-7; D possibly corresponds to TRBD1 (5 bases). Germline CDR1 is MNHEY and CDR2 is SVGAGI. Trimming took 6 bases from V and 6 from J, leaving 9 bases between them. The CDR3 totals 11 residues. The CDR3 loop is CASSTRAEQYF. The CDR3 DNA reads TGTGCCAGCAGCACCAGGGCCGAGCAGTACTTC.

The chain has TRBV7-2 and TRBJ1-2, with TRBD1 identical over 7 bases. The CDR3 sequence is 16 residues long. J lost 1 base, V lost 5 bases, and 10 bases had no gene match. The germline V gene encodes CDR1 SGHTA and CDR2 FQGNSA. Written as DNA, the CDR3 is TGTGCCAGCAGCGAGAGATACAGGGGCGGTAACTATGGCTACACCTTC. Translating it yields CASSERYRGGNYGYTF.

CDR3 sequence reads: CASRKPGTSGTTGELFF. CDR3 in DNA: TGTGCCAGCAGGAAGCCCGGGACTAGCGGGACCACCGGGGAGCTGTTTTTT. The chain links TRBV7-9 to TRBJ2-2; 13 bases align to TRBD2. The CDR3 totals 17 residues. Germline V gene data show CDR1 as SEHNR and CDR2 as FQNEAQ (reference sequence). Trimming removed 6 bases from V and 4 bases from J; junction bases left unmatched: 8.

The V call is TRBV6-1, the J call TRBJ1-5; 9 bases align to TRBD1. Germline V CDR1 and CDR2: MNHNS, SASEGT. The length of the CDR3 is 16 residues. Losses at the gene ends were 3 bases for V and 10 bases for J; bases not matched to a gene: 13. The CDR3 DNA sequence: TGTGCCAGCAGTGAGGGGACAGGGTCTAGTCGCGGTCCCCAGCATTTT. Its translation: CASSEGTGSSRGPQHF.

This clone turned up a few times. The chain has TRBV4-2 and TRBJ1-6; no firm D call. The germline CDR1 and CDR2 sequences are LGHNA and YNFKEQ. The CDR3 length is 14 residues. The V end was cut by 1 base, the J end by 10 bases, with 11 bases between. As DNA, the CDR3 is TGTGCCAGCAGCCAAGGAGTCCCCCCCTCACCCCTCCACTTT. Amino acid sequence: CASSQGVPPSPLHF.

This rearrangement joins TRBV5-1 to TRBJ2-7; D perhaps matches TRBD1 (7 bases). Germline CDR1 SGHRS, CDR2 YFSETQ. The length of the CDR3 is 14 residues. V was shortened by 0 bases and J by 6 bases, with 13 bases between the two germline ends. CDR3 loop: CASSLAMQGGEQYF. The CDR3 coding sequence is TGCGCCAGCAGCTTGGCCATGCAGGGGGGCGAGCAGTACTTC.

The count of this clone is one. The chain employs TRBV3-1 (or the pseudogene TRBV3-2) and TRBJ2-2; D ambiguous. CDR1 and CDR2 (germline): LGHDT, YNNKEL (reference sequence). CDR3 size: 16 residues. Deletions cut 4 bases from V and 3 bases from J, with 15 bases between. The CDR3: CASSPPRAEYTGELFF. CDR3 nucleotides: TGTGCCAGCAGCCCCCCCCGCGCGGAATACACCGGGGAGCTGTTTTTT.

The chain combines TRBV6-2 or TRBV6-3 with TRBJ1-1; the D is unclear. Between the trimmed V and J ends, which lost 4 bases and 1 base, there was a span of 10 bases. The CDR3 sequence is 14 residues long. Germline V gene data show CDR1 as MNHEY and CDR2 as SVGEGT. The CDR3 is CASSSLGGNTEAFF. The CDR3 DNA follows: TGTGCCAGCAGTTCTCTCGGAGGGAACACTGAAGCTTTCTTT.

The rearrangement joins TRBV2 to TRBJ2-2, with D uncertain. The CDR3 is made up of 14 amino acids. Trimming stripped 7 bases from V and 3 bases from J, with 12 bases between. Germline V gives CDR1 SNHLY, CDR2 FYNNEI. This CDR3 is CASILNRDTGELFF. The CDR3 DNA sequence: TGTGCCAGCATCCTCAACCGGGACACCGGGGAGCTGTTTTTT.

This clone was detected once. The V gene is TRBV6-5, the J gene TRBJ2-5, with 11 bases matching TRBD1. V lost 4 bases and J lost 4; bases outside the gene matches: 2. Germline V gene data show CDR1 as MNHEY and CDR2 as SVGAGI. This CDR3 has 14 residues. CDR3 bases: TGTGCCAGCAGTTGGGGACAGGGGGTAGAGACCCAGTACTTC. Protein sequence: CASSWGQGVETQYF.

The rearrangement links TRBV11-3 to TRBJ2-3, with 15 nucleotides matching TRBD2. This CDR3 comprises 17 residues. Germline V gene lookup returns CDR1 SGHNT and CDR2 YENEEA. The trim removed 6 bases at V and 5 bases at J, leaving 9 bases unmatched. The CDR3 loop reads CASSPGLAGGPIDTQYF. The CDR3 DNA is TGTGCCAGCAGTCCCGGACTAGCGGGAGGGCCTATAGATACGCAGTATTTT.

This clone was found a few times. V is TRBV3-1 (or the pseudogene TRBV3-2) and J is TRBJ2-1; TRBD2 aligns across 9 bases. This CDR3 contains 15 residues. CDR1 is LGHDT, CDR2 YNNKEL, per germline (reference sequence). The V segment lost 3 bases and the J segment 10 bases; nucleotides outside the gene matches: 10. CDR3 sequence reads: CASSQLREGPGEQFF. The CDR3 DNA follows: TGTGCCAGCAGCCAGTTGCGGGAGGGCCCTGGGGAGCAGTTCTTC.

The CDR3 reads CAIGGQSNQPQHF. The CDR3 DNA sequence: TGTGCCATCGGCGGACAGAGCAATCAGCCCCAGCATTTT. J is TRBJ1-5 and V is TRBV10-3, with a tentative D call TRBD1 (6 bases). Germline CDR1 reads ENHRY; CDR2 reads SYGVKD. The CDR3 sequence is 13 residues long. Trimming left V 8 bases short and J 1 base short, with 9 bases between.

The gene calls are TRBV5-1 and TRBJ2-7, with a tentative D call TRBD1 (5 bases). Germline CDR1 and CDR2: SGHRS and YFSETQ. CDR3 length equals 13 residues. V lost 2 bases, J lost 2 bases, and 8 bases lay in between. The CDR3 is CASSFDRAYEQYF. CDR3 DNA sequence: TGCGCCAGCAGCTTTGACAGAGCCTACGAGCAGTACTTC.

V is TRBV10-3 and J is TRBJ1-3; D not certain. The CDR3 totals 12 residues. Trimming stripped 10 bases from V and 3 bases from J, with 10 bases between. Germline V CDR1 and CDR2: ENHRY, SYGVKD. The CDR3 sequence is CATEANGNTIYF. CDR3 DNA sequence: TGTGCCACCGAAGCGAATGGAAACACCATATATTTT.

The chain uses TRBV2 and TRBJ2-3; 7 bases match TRBD2. V shed 5 bases and J 0 bases; nucleotides not matched to a gene: 2. This CDR3 has 14 residues. Germline loops: CDR1 SNHLY, CDR2 FYNNEI. The CDR3 region is CASSKTSSTDTQYF. DNA for the CDR3: TGTGCCAGCAGTAAGACTAGCAGCACAGATACGCAGTATTTT.